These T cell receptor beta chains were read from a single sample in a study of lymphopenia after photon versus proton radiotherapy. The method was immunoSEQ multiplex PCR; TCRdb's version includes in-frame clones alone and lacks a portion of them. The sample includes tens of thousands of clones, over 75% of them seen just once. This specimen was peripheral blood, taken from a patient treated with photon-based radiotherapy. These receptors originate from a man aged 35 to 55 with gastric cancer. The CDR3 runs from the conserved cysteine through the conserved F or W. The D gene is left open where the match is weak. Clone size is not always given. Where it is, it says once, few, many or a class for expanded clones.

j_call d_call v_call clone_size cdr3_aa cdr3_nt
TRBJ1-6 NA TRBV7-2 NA CASSQDTANSPLHF TGTGCCAGCAGCCAGGACACGGCTAATTCACCCCTCCACTTT
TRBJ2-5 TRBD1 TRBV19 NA CAAGDRVRETQYF TGTGCCGCCGGGGACAGGGTACGGGAGACCCAGTACTTC
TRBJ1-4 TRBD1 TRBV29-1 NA CSVGQGYEKLFF TGCAGCGTTGGACAGGGATATGAAAAACTGTTTTTT
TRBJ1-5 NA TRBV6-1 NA CASSEVGPGWNQPQHF TGTGCCAGCAGTGAAGTAGGGCCGGGGTGGAATCAGCCCCAGCATTTT
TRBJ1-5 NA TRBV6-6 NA CASTSPVRDQPQHF TGTGCCAGCACGTCCCCGGTGAGGGATCAGCCCCAGCATTTT
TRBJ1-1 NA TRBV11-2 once CASSLGAGVAFF TGTGCCAGCAGCTTAGGTGCAGGGGTCGCTTTCTTT
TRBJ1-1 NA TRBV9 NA CASSVGVGAGEHNEAFF TGTGCCAGCAGCGTAGGGGTTGGGGCAGGGGAGCACAATGAAGCTTTCTTT
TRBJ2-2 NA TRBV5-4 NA CASSLGSGELFF TGTGCCAGCAGCTTGGGGTCCGGGGAGCTGTTTTTT
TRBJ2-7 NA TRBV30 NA CAWSPSSSYEQYF TGTGCCTGGAGTCCCTCTAGTAGCTACGAGCAGTACTTC
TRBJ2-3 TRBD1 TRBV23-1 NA CASSRTPPGQDLPVTDTQYF TGCGCCAGCAGTCGCACCCCTCCTGGACAGGACCTGCCTGTCACAGATACGCAGTATTTT
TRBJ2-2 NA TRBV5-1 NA CASRNPLGTGNTGELFF TGCGCCAGCAGAAATCCCCTTGGGACGGGGAACACCGGGGAGCTGTTTTTT
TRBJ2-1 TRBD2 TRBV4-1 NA CASSQERGSGGSYRYEQFF TGCGCCAGCAGCCAAGAAAGGGGAAGCGGGGGGTCTTATCGGTATGAGCAGTTCTTC
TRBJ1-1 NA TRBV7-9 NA CASSVRQQAEAFF TGTGCCAGCAGCGTTAGACAACAGGCTGAAGCTTTCTTT
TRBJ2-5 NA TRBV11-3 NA CASSLSSGETQYF TGTGCCAGCAGCTTAAGTTCGGGGGAGACCCAGTACTTC
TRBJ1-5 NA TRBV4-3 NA CASSLSRNTYQPQHF TGCGCCAGCAGCCTGTCCAGGAACACTTATCAGCCCCAGCATTTT
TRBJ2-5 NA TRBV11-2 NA CASSFFGGLPSGTQYF TGTGCCAGCAGCTTCTTCGGCGGACTTCCCTCGGGGACCCAGTACTTC
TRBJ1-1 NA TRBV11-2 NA CASSTTTLNTEAFF TGTGCCAGCAGCACTACTACACTGAACACTGAAGCTTTCTTT
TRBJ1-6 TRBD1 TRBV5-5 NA CASSSYPGQGDSPLHF TGTGCCAGCAGCTCATATCCGGGACAGGGGGATTCACCCCTCCACTTT
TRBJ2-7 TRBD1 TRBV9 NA CASSVRQGSSYEQYF TGTGCCAGCAGCGTACGACAGGGGTCTTCCTACGAGCAGTACTTC
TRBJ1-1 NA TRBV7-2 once CASHSGTEAFF TGTGCCAGTCACTCCGGGACTGAAGCTTTCTTT
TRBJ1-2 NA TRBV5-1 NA CASSLDGRREANYGYTF TGCGCCAGCAGCTTGGATGGCAGGAGGGAGGCTAACTATGGCTACACCTTC
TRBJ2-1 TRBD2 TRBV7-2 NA CASSLGLSGGAYEQFF TGTGCCAGCAGCCTAGGGCTCAGCGGGGGGGCCTATGAGCAGTTCTTC
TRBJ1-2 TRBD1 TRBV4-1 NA CASSQGGTVYGYTF TGCGCCAGCAGCCAGGGGGGGACAGTCTATGGCTACACCTTC
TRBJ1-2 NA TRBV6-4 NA CASSGAGNYGYTF TGTGCCAGCAGTGGGGCAGGGAACTATGGCTACACCTTC
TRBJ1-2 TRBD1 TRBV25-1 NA CASSQPGQGEANYGYTF TGTGCCAGCAGTCAACCGGGACAGGGGGAAGCTAACTATGGCTACACCTTC
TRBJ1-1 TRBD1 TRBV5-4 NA CASSLPDRGLTEAFF TGTGCCAGCAGCCTTCCCGACAGGGGGCTCACTGAAGCTTTCTTT
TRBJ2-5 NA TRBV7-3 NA CASSRDARGKQETQYF TGTGCCAGCAGCCGCGATGCACGGGGGAAACAAGAGACCCAGTACTTC
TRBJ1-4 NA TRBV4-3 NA CASSQDLHGDNEKLFF TGCGCCAGCAGCCAAGATCTGCACGGGGATAATGAAAAACTGTTTTTT
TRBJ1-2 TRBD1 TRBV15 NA CATSRGGTELYGYTF TGTGCCACCAGCAGAGGGGGGACAGAGCTCTATGGCTACACCTTC
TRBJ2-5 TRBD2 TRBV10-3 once CAISSASGGQETQYF TGTGCCATCAGTAGCGCTAGCGGGGGACAAGAGACCCAGTACTTC
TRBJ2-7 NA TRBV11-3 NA CASSPGGKSYEQYF TGTGCCAGCAGCCCGGGGGGCAAATCCTACGAGCAGTACTTC
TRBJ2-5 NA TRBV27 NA CASSLFGLQETQYF TGTGCCAGCAGTTTATTCGGGCTCCAAGAGACCCAGTACTTC
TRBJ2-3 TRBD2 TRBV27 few CATTQAGGSTDTQYF TGTGCCACCACTCAGGCGGGGGGAAGCACAGATACGCAGTATTTT
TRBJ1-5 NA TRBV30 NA CAWARGGGGNQPQHF TGTGCCTGGGCAAGAGGGGGGGGTGGCAATCAGCCCCAGCATTTT
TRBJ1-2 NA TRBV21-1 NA CASSRTGFGRGYTF TGTGCCAGCAGCAGGACAGGGTTCGGCCGTGGCTACACCTTC
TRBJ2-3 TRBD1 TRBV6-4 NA CASSVGGTGEDTQYF TGTGCCAGCAGTGTCGGAGGGACAGGAGAGGATACGCAGTATTTT
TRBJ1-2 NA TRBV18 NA CASSPDARSYGYTF TGTGCCAGCTCACCGGACGCCAGGTCTTATGGCTACACCTTC
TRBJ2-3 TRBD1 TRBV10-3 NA CAIMGDRDADTQYF TGTGCCATCATGGGGGACAGGGATGCAGATACGCAGTATTTT
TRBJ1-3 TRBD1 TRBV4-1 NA CASSAPTGARNTIYF TGCGCCAGCAGTGCCCCGACAGGGGCCCGAAACACCATATATTTT
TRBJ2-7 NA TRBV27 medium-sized CASSLSGGSGGEQYF TGTGCCAGCAGTTTATCGGGGGGCTCAGGAGGCGAGCAGTACTTC
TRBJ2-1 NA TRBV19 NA CASSMAPGRGGNEQFF TGTGCCAGTAGTATGGCCCCCGGCAGGGGGGGAAATGAGCAGTTCTTC
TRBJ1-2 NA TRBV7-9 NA CASSLETSIYGYTF TGTGCCAGCAGCTTAGAGACCTCCATCTATGGCTACACCTTC
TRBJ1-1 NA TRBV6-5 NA CAGSRAGTPNTEAFF TGTGCCGGCTCAAGAGCCGGGACACCGAACACTGAAGCTTTCTTT
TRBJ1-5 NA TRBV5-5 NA CASSWAEQGNQPQHF TGTGCCAGCAGCTGGGCGGAACAGGGAAATCAGCCCCAGCATTTT